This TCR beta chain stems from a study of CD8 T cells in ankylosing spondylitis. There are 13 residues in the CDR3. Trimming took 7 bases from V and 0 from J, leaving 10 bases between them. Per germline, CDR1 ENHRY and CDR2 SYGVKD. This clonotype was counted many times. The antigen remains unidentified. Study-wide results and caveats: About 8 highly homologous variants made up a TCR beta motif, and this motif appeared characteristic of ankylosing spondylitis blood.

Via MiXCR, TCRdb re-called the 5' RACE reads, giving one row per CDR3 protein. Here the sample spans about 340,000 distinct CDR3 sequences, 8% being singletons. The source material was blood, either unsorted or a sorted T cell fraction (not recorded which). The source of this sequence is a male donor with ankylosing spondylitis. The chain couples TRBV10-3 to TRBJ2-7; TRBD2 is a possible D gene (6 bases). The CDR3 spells CAITSESSYEQYF. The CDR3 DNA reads TGTGCCATCACTAGCGAGAGCTCCTACGAGCAGTACTTC.